This T cell receptor beta chain was identified in a study of cytotoxic CD8 clonotypes in ibrutinib-treated CLL. About the study: Response was recorded as partial in about 24 patients and complete in 2; at median about 6 years, roughly 14 remained remitted and about twelve had progressed.

General study results and limits: Shared public clonotypes were rare, and on treatment they either got smaller or stayed the same.

This clone was counted only a few times. The antigen is unknown. Profiled with immunoSEQ multiplex PCR; TCRdb holds only in-frame clones, not every one. The sample lists over 75,000 clones; almost 80% were seen once. Germline loops: CDR1 SGHVS, CDR2 FNYEAQ. Trimming cost V 1 base and J 8 bases, with 18 bases left between them. CDR3 size: 17 residues. The source material was PBMCs, sampled after 12 months of ibrutinib treatment. The V gene is TRBV7-6, the J gene TRBJ1-6; perhaps TRBD1 as D (5 bases). The sequence came from a human donor with chronic lymphocytic leukemia. CDR3 sequence reads: CASSLVPPGPGDSPLHF. DNA of the CDR3: TGTGCCAGCAGCTTAGTCCCCCCGGGGCCGGGGGATTCACCCCTCCACTTT.